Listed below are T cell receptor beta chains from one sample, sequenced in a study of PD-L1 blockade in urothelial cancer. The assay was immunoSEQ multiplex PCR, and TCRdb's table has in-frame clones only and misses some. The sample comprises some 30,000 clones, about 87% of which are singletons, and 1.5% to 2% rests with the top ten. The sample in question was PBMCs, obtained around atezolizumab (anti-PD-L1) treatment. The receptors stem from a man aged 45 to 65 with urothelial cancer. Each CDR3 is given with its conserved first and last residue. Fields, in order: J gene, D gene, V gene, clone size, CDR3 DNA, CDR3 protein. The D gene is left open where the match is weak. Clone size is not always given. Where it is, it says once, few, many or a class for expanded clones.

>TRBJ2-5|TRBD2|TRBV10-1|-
TGCGCCAGCAGTGAGTCAGCGGGGCAAGAGACCCAGTACTTC
CASSESAGQETQYF
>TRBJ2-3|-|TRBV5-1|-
TGCGCCAGCAGCTTGGGGGACAACACAGATACGCAGTATTTT
CASSLGDNTDTQYF
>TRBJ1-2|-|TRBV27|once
TGTGCCAGCAGTTTGGGGGCGAGCTATGGCTACACCTTC
CASSLGASYGYTF
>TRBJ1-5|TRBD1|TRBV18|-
TGTGCCAGCTCAACGGGACAGGGTGGAAATCAGCCCCAGCATTTT
CASSTGQGGNQPQHF
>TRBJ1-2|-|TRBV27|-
TGTGCCAGCAGTCCTGATAGGGGAGGCTATGGCTACACCTTC
CASSPDRGGYGYTF
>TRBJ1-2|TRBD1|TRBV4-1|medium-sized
TGCGCCAGCAGCCAAGATATAGGCAGGGGGCAGATCTATGGCTACACCTTC
CASSQDIGRGQIYGYTF
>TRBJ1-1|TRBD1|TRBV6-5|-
TGTGCCAGCAGTTACGGGACAGCCCTTCCCGGAGCTTTCTTT
CASSYGTALPGAFF
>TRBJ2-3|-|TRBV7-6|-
TGTGCCAGCAGCTTAGGAGGCGATAATACGCAGTATTTT
CASSLGGDNTQYF
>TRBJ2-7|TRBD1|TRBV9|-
TGTGCCAGCAGCTTAACAGGGGACGAGCAGTACTTC
CASSLTGDEQYF
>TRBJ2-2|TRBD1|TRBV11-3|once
TGTGCCAGCAGCCGCCCCAGGGGGCGAGACACCGGGGAGCTGTTTTTT
CASSRPRGRDTGELFF
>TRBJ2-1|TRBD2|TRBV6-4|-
TGTGCCAGCAGTGATCTAGCGGGAGTCGCTGAGCAGTTCTTC
CASSDLAGVAEQFF
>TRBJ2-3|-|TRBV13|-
TGTGCCAGCACCTACCGTATGGATACGCAGTATTTT
CASTYRMDTQYF
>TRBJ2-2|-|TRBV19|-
-
CASRETGVPGSCFF